The 9 T cell receptor beta chains in this list originate from one sample, sequenced in a study of T cell responses to AZD1222 COVID-19 vaccine (dated by TCRdb to the early 2020s). Explained via the paper, the time point label denotes: about 28 days (+/-7) after the second vaccine dose. Libraries came from the immunoSEQ multiplex PCR assay. The clones in this table, taken by TCRdb from immuneACCESS, are in-frame only. Not every clone is retained; where verified, under half of the shortfall comes from an unresolved V gene, and the cause of the rest is unknown. This sample lists about 99,000 clones; approximately 89% were detected once. 8% to 9.5% of the sample belongs to the ten largest clones. Material: peripheral blood, obtained 28 days after the second AZD1222 dose. All receptors derive from an adult who received the AZD1222 COVID-19 vaccine.

The genes are TRBV27 and TRBJ2-1; D is uncertain. Germline V gene data show CDR1 as MNHEY and CDR2 as SMNVEV (reference sequence). This CDR3 has 11 amino acids. V lost 5 bases, J lost 4 bases, and 3 bases lay in between. Here the CDR3 DNA reads TGTGCCAGCAGTGAGTACAATGAGCAGTTCTTC. It codes for CASSEYNEQFF.

The chain joins TRBV4-2 to TRBJ2-7; 7 bases are shared with TRBD2. The V segment lost 0 bases and the J segment 2 bases; nucleotides outside the gene matches: 10. The CDR3 is made up of 17 amino acids. The germline gives CDR1 LGHNA, CDR2 YNFKEQ. In DNA form, the CDR3 reads TGTGCCAGCAGCCAAGATGCCCTGGGTCTAGCGGCCTACGAGCAGTACTTC. Translating gives CASSQDALGLAAYEQYF.

The chain is built from TRBV11-1 and TRBJ2-1, with 8 bases fitting TRBD2. CDR1 is SGHAT, CDR2 FQDESV, per germline (reference sequence). The CDR3 is 14 residues long. V was clipped by 0 bases and J by 6 bases; unmatched bases: 1. CDR3 DNA: TGTGCCAGCAGCTTAGCGCGGGAGGCCAATGAGCAGTTCTTC. Protein product: CASSLAREANEQFF.

The J gene is TRBJ2-2, the V gene TRBV19, with 14 bases fitting TRBD2. Trimming cost V 5 bases and J 5 bases; bases outside gene matches: 19. Germline CDR1 is LNHDA and CDR2 is SQIVND (reference sequence). This CDR3 is built from 21 residues. Written as DNA, the CDR3 is TGTGCCAGTAGTTCCGCTTCCCCGGGACTAGCGGGAGAAAAGGTGACCGGGGAGCTGTTTTTT. It yields the protein CASSSASPGLAGEKVTGELFF.

The chain has TRBV28 and TRBJ2-1; D remains ambiguous. V was shortened by 4 bases and J by 6 bases, with 13 bases between the two germline ends. The CDR3 loop spans 14 amino acids. Germline lookup yields CDR1 MDHEN and CDR2 SYDVKM. CDR3 DNA sequence: TGTGCCAGCAGTTGGGCTAGGACCGTCAATGAGCAGTTCTTC. Protein product: CASSWARTVNEQFF. Drawing the rest from reference TRBV28 and TRBJ2-1, the complete variable domain is DVKVTQSSRYLVKRTGEKVFLECVQDMDHENMFWYRQDPGLGLRLIYFSYDVKMKEKGDIPEGYSVSREKKERFSLILESASTNQTSMYLCASSWARTVNEQFFGPGTRLTVL.

The table lists this clone with a few counts. J is TRBJ2-4 and V is TRBV19, with 8 bases aligning to TRBD2. This CDR3 is built from 16 residues. Germline CDR1 reads LNHDA; CDR2 reads SQIVND (reference sequence). The ends lost 5 bases at V and 7 bases at J; junction bases unmatched: 13. This CDR3 is CASSPGRDGPWNIQYF. The CDR3 nucleotides read TGTGCCAGTAGTCCCGGGAGGGATGGTCCCTGGAACATTCAGTACTTC.

V usage is TRBV6-2 or TRBV6-3 and J usage is TRBJ2-6, with D unclear. This CDR3 region has 15 residues. Deletions cut 1 base from V and 0 bases from J, with 4 bases between. Germline CDR1 MNHEY, CDR2 SVGEGT. The CDR3 bases are TGTGCCAGCAGTTACTATCGCTCTGGGGCCAACGTCCTGACTTTC. It specifies CASSYYRSGANVLTF.

The V call is TRBV28, the J call TRBJ2-7; D may be TRBD1 or TRBD2 (7 bases each). Trimming removed 10 bases at V and 0 bases at J, with 13 bases between. The CDR3 runs to 13 residues. Germline lookup yields CDR1 MDHEN and CDR2 SYDVKM. CDR3 region: CATGGVYSYEQYF. CDR3 nucleotide sequence: TGTGCCACAGGGGGGGTATACTCCTACGAGCAGTACTTC.

The CDR3, as DNA: TGTGCCAGCAGCGTAGGCGGGGGCGCAGATACGCAGTATTTT. This translates into CASSVGGGADTQYF. V gene TRBV9 combines with J gene TRBJ2-3; a possible D gene is TRBD2 (7 bases). The CDR3 covers 14 residues. With 0 bases removed from V and 4 bases from J, the gap between germline ends came to 9 bases. Germline CDR1 is SGDLS and CDR2 is YYNGEE.